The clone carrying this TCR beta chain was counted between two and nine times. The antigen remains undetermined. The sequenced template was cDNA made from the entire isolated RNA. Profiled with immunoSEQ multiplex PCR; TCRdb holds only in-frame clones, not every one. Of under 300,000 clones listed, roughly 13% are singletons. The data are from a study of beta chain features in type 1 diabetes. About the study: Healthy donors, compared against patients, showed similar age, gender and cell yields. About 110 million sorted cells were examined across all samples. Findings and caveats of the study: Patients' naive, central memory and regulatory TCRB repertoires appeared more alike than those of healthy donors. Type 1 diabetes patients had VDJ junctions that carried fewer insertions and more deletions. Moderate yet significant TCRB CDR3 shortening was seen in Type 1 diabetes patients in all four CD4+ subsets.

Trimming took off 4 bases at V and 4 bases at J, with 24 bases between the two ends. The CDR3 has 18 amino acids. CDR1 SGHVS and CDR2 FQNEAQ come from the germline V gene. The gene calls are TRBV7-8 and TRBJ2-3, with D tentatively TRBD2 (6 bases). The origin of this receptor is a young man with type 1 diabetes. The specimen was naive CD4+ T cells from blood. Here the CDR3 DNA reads TGTGCCAGCAGCTCCATTTCGAGCGGGCCTCCCGGGGCAGATACGCAGTATTTT. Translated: CASSSISSGPPGADTQYF.